These T cell receptor beta chains were read from a single sample in a study of Ad26.COV2.S vaccination and SARS-CoV-2 variants. Using immunoSEQ multiplex PCR, the repertoire was profiled, and TCRdb retains in-frame clones only, with some absent. The table lists roughly 330,000 clones, 90% of them singletons. This material consisted of peripheral blood, taken in a trial of Ad26.COV2.S vaccine versus placebo. These receptor sequences come from a person aged 18 to 65 who received the Ad26.COV2.S COVID-19 vaccine or a placebo. CDR3s include the opening cysteine and the closing phenylalanine or tryptophan. Each record gives: J gene, D gene, V gene, clone size, CDR3 protein, CDR3 DNA. The D gene is left open where the match is weak. Clone size is given for some rows only: seen once, a few or many times, or a class if the clone is expanded.

TRBJ2-3 | - | TRBV9 | - | CASSVGWLGTSTDTQYF | TGTGCCAGCAGCGTAGGATGGTTGGGGACTAGCACAGATACGCAGTATTTT
TRBJ1-5 | TRBD1 | TRBV30 | once | CAWSGKTGTGDSNQPQHF | TGTGCCTGGAGTGGAAAAACCGGGACAGGGGATAGCAATCAGCCCCAGCATTTT
TRBJ1-6 | - | TRBV6-1 | - | CASSEGAGMSYNSPLHF | TGTGCCAGCAGTGAGGGGGCAGGGATGTCCTATAATTCACCCCTCCACTTT
TRBJ1-2 | TRBD1 | TRBV2 | - | CASNFGDRGGGYTF | TGTGCCAGCAACTTCGGGGACAGGGGAGGTGGCTACACCTTC
TRBJ1-5 | - | TRBV7-2 | - | CASSLSGGVGGQPQHF | TGTGCCAGCAGCTTATCGGGGGGGGTTGGAGGTCAGCCCCAGCATTTT
TRBJ2-1 | TRBD2 | TRBV4-3 | - | CASSQDITGGNNEQFF | TGCGCCAGCAGCCAAGATATAACGGGAGGGAACAATGAGCAGTTCTTC
TRBJ1-6 | TRBD1 | TRBV9 | - | CASSSPGTGDSPLHF | TGTGCCAGCAGCTCACCCGGGACAGGGGATTCACCCCTCCACTTT
TRBJ2-5 | - | TRBV28 | - | CASSLGGQQETQYF | TGTGCCAGCAGTTTAGGGGGGCAGCAAGAGACCCAGTACTTC
TRBJ2-1 | TRBD2 | TRBV7-3 | - | CASSLLVAGGVNNEQFF | TGTGCCAGCAGCCTTCTCGTAGCGGGAGGGGTTAACAATGAGCAGTTCTTC
TRBJ1-1 | - | TRBV2 | few | CASSERRVESAFF | TGTGCCAGCAGTGAACGGAGGGTGGAATCAGCTTTCTTT
TRBJ2-5 | - | TRBV7-8 | - | CASSLPRWPATETQYF | TGTGCCAGCAGCCTTCCCCGATGGCCAGCGACGGAGACCCAGTACTTC
TRBJ2-6 | - | TRBV7-9 | - | CASSFKRSGANVLTF | TGTGCCAGCAGCTTCAAAAGGTCAGGGGCCAACGTCCTGACTTTC
TRBJ1-5 | - | TRBV12-3/TRBV12-4 | - | CASSLYSNQPQHF | TGTGCCAGCTCCTTATATAGCAATCAGCCCCAGCATTTT
TRBJ1-5 | - | TRBV12-5 | - | CASAYLSPDQPQHF | TGTGCTAGTGCTTACCTATCCCCAGATCAGCCCCAGCATTTT
TRBJ1-1 | - | TRBV11-2 | - | CASSLVTGANTEAFF | TGTGCCAGCAGCTTAGTAACGGGGGCGAACACTGAAGCTTTCTTT
TRBJ1-1 | - | TRBV18 | - | CASSQGLSGNTEAFF | TGTGCCAGCTCACAAGGCCTGTCTGGGAACACTGAAGCTTTCTTT
TRBJ2-3 | TRBD2 | TRBV9 | once | CASSVGGRTGTDTQYF | TGTGCCAGCAGCGTCGGCGGGAGGACCGGCACAGATACGCAGTATTTT
TRBJ1-5 | - | TRBV6-5 | - | CASSYFSGQPQHF | TGTGCCAGCAGTTACTTCTCGGGTCAGCCCCAGCATTTT
TRBJ2-3 | - | TRBV12-3/TRBV12-4 | - | CASSWDSDDTQYF | TGTGCCAGCAGTTGGGACTCCGACGATACGCAGTATTTT
TRBJ2-3 | - | TRBV4-1 | - | CASSQDPALTDTQYF | TGCGCCAGCAGCCAAGATCCGGCACTCACAGATACGCAGTATTTT
TRBJ1-1 | TRBD1 | TRBV18 | - | CATTGQGVTEAFF | TGTGCCACCACGGGACAGGGTGTAACTGAAGCTTTCTTT
TRBJ2-3 | TRBD2 | TRBV7-2 | - | CASSPLGRGVDTQYF | TGTGCCAGCAGCCCCCTCGGGCGGGGGGTGGATACGCAGTATTTT
TRBJ1-2 | - | TRBV19 | once | CASTLHGTHYGYTF | TGTGCCAGTACCCTTCACGGTACTCACTATGGCTACACCTTC
TRBJ1-2 | - | TRBV10-3 | once | CAISRRWGPQLNYGYTF | TGTGCCATCAGCCGCCGATGGGGGCCACAACTTAACTATGGCTACACCTTC
TRBJ1-5 | - | TRBV27 | - | CASSFVNQPQHF | TGTGCCAGCAGTTTTGTAAATCAGCCCCAGCATTTT
TRBJ1-1 | - | TRBV9 | - | CASSGENTEAFF | TGTGCCAGCAGCGGGGAGAACACTGAAGCTTTCTTT
TRBJ1-6 | - | TRBV3-1/TRBV3-2 | - | CASSAGRYNSPLHF | TGTGCCAGCAGCGCCGGACGGTATAATTCACCCCTCCACTTT
TRBJ1-3 | - | TRBV9 | once | CASSPEIAHPLSGNTIYF | TGTGCCAGCAGCCCGGAAATTGCACACCCGCTATCTGGAAACACCATATATTTT
TRBJ1-1 | - | TRBV10-3 | - | CAISGGGMNTEAFF | TGTGCCATCAGTGGGGGAGGAATGAACACTGAAGCTTTCTTT
TRBJ1-2 | - | TRBV7-9 | - | CASSSGTGLGGYTF | TGTGCCAGCAGCTCCGGGACCGGCCTCGGGGGCTACACCTTC
TRBJ1-2 | - | TRBV7-8 | - | CASSSPGRPHGYTF | TGTGCCAGCAGCTCGCCCGGCCGGCCCCATGGCTACACCTTC
TRBJ1-2 | - | TRBV6-5 | - | CASSYRRGVPSGYTF | TGTGCCAGCAGTTACCGTAGGGGGGTACCCTCTGGCTACACCTTC
TRBJ1-6 | - | TRBV15 | - | CATSRDRAVSPLHF | TGTGCCACCAGCAGAGATCGGGCGGTATCACCCCTCCACTTT
TRBJ2-2 | - | TRBV6-5 | - | CASSTGNTGELFF | TGTGCCAGCAGCACAGGGAACACCGGGGAGCTGTTTTTT
TRBJ2-5 | - | TRBV6-2/TRBV6-3 | - | CASSPGGQETQYF | TGTGCCAGCAGCCCCGGGGGACAAGAGACCCAGTACTTC
TRBJ1-2 | - | TRBV6-2/TRBV6-3 | - | CASSPTLNYGYTF | TGTGCCAGCAGTCCAACATTAAACTATGGCTACACCTTC
TRBJ2-2 | - | TRBV24-1 | - | CATSDWASGGELFF | TGTGCCACCAGTGATTGGGCCTCCGGCGGGGAGCTGTTTTTT
TRBJ2-7 | TRBD2 | TRBV19 | few | CASTSGGNVGEQYF | TGTGCCAGTACTAGCGGGGGGAACGTTGGGGAGCAGTACTTC
TRBJ1-1 | - | TRBV7-9 | - | CASSLLALPEAFF | TGTGCCAGCAGCTTATTGGCTCTCCCTGAAGCTTTCTTT
TRBJ1-1 | - | TRBV27 | once | CASSPWVRNTEAFF | TGTGCCAGCAGTCCCTGGGTCAGGAACACTGAAGCTTTCTTT
TRBJ2-1 | - | TRBV15 | - | CATSRPYSEGYNEQFF | TGTGCCACCAGCAGACCTTACAGTGAAGGCTACAATGAGCAGTTCTTC
TRBJ2-3 | - | TRBV9 | - | CASSRPLSGSSTDTQYF | TGTGCCAGCAGCCGTCCCCTAAGCGGGTCTAGCACAGATACGCAGTATTTT
TRBJ1-5 | - | TRBV2 | few | CASRAMGDGNQPQHF | TGTGCCAGCAGAGCTATGGGGGACGGAAATCAGCCCCAGCATTTT
TRBJ1-1 | - | TRBV10-1 | few | CASGDKNTEAFF | TGCGCCAGCGGGGACAAGAACACTGAAGCTTTCTTT
TRBJ1-1 | - | TRBV9 | - | CASSSRTGNEAFF | TGTGCCAGCAGCTCGCGGACCGGGAATGAAGCTTTCTTT
TRBJ2-3 | - | TRBV7-9 | - | CASSQTGYTDTQYF | TGTGCCAGCAGCCAAACGGGATACACAGATACGCAGTATTTT
TRBJ1-1 | TRBD1 | TRBV27 | - | CASRPGTGGNTEAFF | TGTGCCAGCAGGCCCGGGACAGGGGGTAACACTGAAGCTTTCTTT
TRBJ1-2 | - | TRBV20-1 | few | CSARGGYGYTF | TGCAGTGCTAGAGGGGGCTATGGCTACACCTTC
TRBJ2-1 | - | TRBV28 | - | CASSLSQVGGNNEQFF | TGTGCCAGCAGTTTAAGCCAGGTCGGGGGAAACAATGAGCAGTTCTTC
TRBJ1-2 | - | TRBV19 | - | CASSTDGLGGYTF | TGTGCCAGTAGTACCGACGGATTGGGTGGCTACACCTTC
TRBJ1-6 | - | TRBV28 | - | CASSWRNSPLHF | TGTGCCAGCAGTTGGAGGAATTCACCCCTCCACTTT
TRBJ2-1 | - | TRBV19 | - | CASRSEKSFPPNEQFF | TGTGCCAGTCGATCCGAGAAGTCCTTTCCGCCCAATGAGCAGTTCTTC
TRBJ2-3 | - | TRBV6-5 | - | CASSYLSSWGTDTQYF | TGTGCCAGCAGTTACCTCTCTAGCTGGGGCACAGATACGCAGTATTTT
TRBJ2-3 | TRBD2 | TRBV4-3 | - | CASSQDLVAGALDTQYF | TGCGCCAGCAGCCAAGATCTGGTAGCGGGGGCCTTGGATACGCAGTATTTT
TRBJ1-2 | - | TRBV7-2 | - | CASSLGAGAYYGYTF | TGTGCCAGCAGCTTAGGCGCCGGGGCCTACTATGGCTACACCTTC